The 9 T cell receptor beta chains below all came from one sample that was sequenced in a study of T cells after yellow fever vaccination. TCRdb processed the 5' RACE reads anew with MiXCR; each CDR3 protein has one entry. The sample holds about 510,000 distinct CDR3 sequences; around a fifth are singletons and the top ten take roughly 16%. Sequencing was performed on PBMCs, taken 21 days after the first yellow fever vaccination. The receptors originated from a man aged 18-30 years who received the YFV17D yellow fever vaccine.

This clonotype occurred once. The chain joins TRBV19 to TRBJ2-3; 10 nucleotides match TRBD1. Trimming took 4 bases from V and 4 from J; bases not matched to a gene: 8. The CDR3 has 16 residues. Germline V lookup: CDR1 LNHDA, CDR2 SQIVND (reference sequence). Here the CDR3 DNA reads TGTGCCAGTAGTACACCGGGACAGGGGAGGCCAGATACGCAGTATTTT. It specifies CASSTPGQGRPDTQYF.

The rearrangement joins TRBV27 to TRBJ2-1; 9 nucleotides align to TRBD1. There are 14 residues in the CDR3. The germline V gene encodes CDR1 MNHEY and CDR2 SMNVEV (reference sequence). Trimming cost V 5 bases and J 9 bases; bases outside gene matches: 8. The DNA for the CDR3 is TGTGCCAGCAGTCCGGGACAGGGTCTTACTGAGCAGTTCTTC. This translates into CASSPGQGLTEQFF.

This sequence joins TRBV20-1 and TRBJ2-7, with 7 bases identical to TRBD2. The V segment lost 2 bases and the J segment 5 bases; nucleotides outside the gene matches: 6. The length of the CDR3 is 13 residues. Germline V gene sequence: CDR1 DFQATT, CDR2 SNEGSKA (reference sequence). The CDR3 nucleotides are TGCAGTGCTAGACCGGGACTACCTAACGAGCAGTACTTC. Amino acids: CSARPGLPNEQYF.

This clonotype has a count of ten or more. This chain uses TRBV7-2 with TRBJ2-3; D unclear. This CDR3 comprises 13 residues. Trimming left V 5 bases short and J 1 base short, with 7 bases between. CDR1 and CDR2 (germline): SGHTA, FQGNSA. This CDR3 is CASSPPGTDTQYF. The CDR3 bases are TGTGCCAGCAGCCCCCCTGGCACAGATACGCAGTATTTT. Looking up the rest from reference TRBV7-2 and TRBJ2-3 gives the full variable domain: GAGVSQSPSNKVTEKGKDVELRCDPISGHTALYWYRQSLGQGLEFLIYFQGNSAPDKSGLPSDRFSAERTGGSVSTLTIQRTQQEDSAVYLCASSPPGTDTQYFGPGTRLTVL.

At least ten counts were recorded for this clonotype. This sequence joins TRBV20-1 and TRBJ2-1, with a tentative D call TRBD2 (5 bases). CDR3 length: 12 amino acids. Trimming removed 5 bases from V and 8 bases from J, with 13 bases in between. Per the germline V gene, CDR1 is DFQATT and CDR2 is SNEGSKA (reference sequence). The CDR3 DNA follows: TGCAGTGCTGCCGGAGAGGGTGATGAGCAGTTCTTC. It codes for CSAAGEGDEQFF.

The V call is TRBV6-5, the J call TRBJ2-1; D tentatively fits TRBD1 or TRBD2 (6 bases each). V was cut by 2 bases and J by 8 bases, with 16 bases left in between. This CDR3 is built from 15 residues. Germline CDR1 MNHEY, CDR2 SVGAGI. CDR3 amino acids: CASSYAPGGGDEQFF. The CDR3, as DNA: TGTGCCAGCAGTTACGCCCCCGGGGGCGGCGATGAGCAGTTCTTC.

V usage is TRBV15 and J usage is TRBJ2-1; 9 bases map to TRBD2. Germline V gene sequence: CDR1 LNHNV, CDR2 YYDKDF (reference sequence). The J segment lost 10 bases and the V segment lost 0 bases, leaving 7 bases of the junction unmatched. The CDR3 loop spans 15 amino acids. For the CDR3, the DNA is TGTGCCACCAGCAGAGATCGCGGGGGGGGCCGAGAGCAGTTCTTC. The encoded protein is CATSRDRGGGREQFF.

The V gene is TRBV29-1, the J gene TRBJ2-1; perhaps TRBD1 as D (5 bases). In germline, CDR1 is SQVTM, CDR2 ANQGSEA. The CDR3 has 16 residues. V lost 1 base to trimming and J lost 3 bases, with 16 bases between them. Here the CDR3 reads CSVEVSRAVLYNEQFF. The CDR3 coding sequence is TGCAGCGTTGAAGTAAGCAGGGCCGTACTCTACAATGAGCAGTTCTTC.

V is TRBV9 and J is TRBJ2-7; 8 positions agree with TRBD1. The CDR3 consists of 14 residues. With 4 bases clipped from V and 2 bases from J, the junction kept 5 bases outside the gene matches. Germline CDR1 SGDLS, CDR2 YYNGEE. CDR3 amino acids: CASSTGGQTYEQYF. The CDR3 bases are TGTGCCAGCAGCACAGGGGGACAGACCTACGAGCAGTACTTC.